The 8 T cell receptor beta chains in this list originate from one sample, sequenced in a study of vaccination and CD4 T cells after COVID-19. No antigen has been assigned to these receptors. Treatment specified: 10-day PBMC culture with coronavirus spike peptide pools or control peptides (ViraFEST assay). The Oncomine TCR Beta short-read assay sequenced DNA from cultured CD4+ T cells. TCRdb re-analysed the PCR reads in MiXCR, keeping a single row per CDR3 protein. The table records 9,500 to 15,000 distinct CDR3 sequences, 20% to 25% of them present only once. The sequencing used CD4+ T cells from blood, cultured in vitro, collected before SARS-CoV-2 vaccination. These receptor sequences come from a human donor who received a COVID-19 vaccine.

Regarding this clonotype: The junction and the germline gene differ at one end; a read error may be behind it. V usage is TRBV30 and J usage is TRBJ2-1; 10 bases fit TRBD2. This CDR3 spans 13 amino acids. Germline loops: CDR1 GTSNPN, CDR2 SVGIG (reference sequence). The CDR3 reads CAWSTTGLATLAF. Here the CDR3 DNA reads TGTGCCTGGAGTACAACGGGACTAGCGACGCTGGCCTTC.

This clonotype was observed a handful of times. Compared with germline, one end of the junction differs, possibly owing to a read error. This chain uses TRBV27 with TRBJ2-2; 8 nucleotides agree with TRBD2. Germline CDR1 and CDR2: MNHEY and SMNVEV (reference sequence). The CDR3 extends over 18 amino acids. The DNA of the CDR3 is TGTGCCAGTAGTTTTTATCCCCCTAGCGGGTTACACACCGGGGAGCTGTTTTTT. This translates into CASSFYPPSGLHTGELFF.

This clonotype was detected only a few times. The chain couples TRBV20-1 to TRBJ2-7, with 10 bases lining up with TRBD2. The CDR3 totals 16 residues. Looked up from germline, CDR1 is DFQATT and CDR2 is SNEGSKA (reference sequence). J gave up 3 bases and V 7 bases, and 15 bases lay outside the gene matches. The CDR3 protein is CSGLAGEGGVNYEQYF. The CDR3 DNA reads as TGCAGTGGCCTAGCGGGGGAAGGGGGCGTGAACTACGAGCAGTACTTC.

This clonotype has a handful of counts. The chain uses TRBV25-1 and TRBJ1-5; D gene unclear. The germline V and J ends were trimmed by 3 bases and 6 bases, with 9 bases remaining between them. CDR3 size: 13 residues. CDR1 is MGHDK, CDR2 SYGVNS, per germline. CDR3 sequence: CASSDRDGQPQHF. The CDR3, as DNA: TGTGCCAGCAGTGACCGGGATGGTCAGCCCCAGCATTTT.

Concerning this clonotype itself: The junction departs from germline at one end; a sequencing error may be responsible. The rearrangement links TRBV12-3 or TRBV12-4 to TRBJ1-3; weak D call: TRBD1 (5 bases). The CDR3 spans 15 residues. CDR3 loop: CASSIGHNSGNIIYF. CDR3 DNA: TGTGCCAGCAGTATAGGACATAACTCTGGAAACATCATATATTTT.

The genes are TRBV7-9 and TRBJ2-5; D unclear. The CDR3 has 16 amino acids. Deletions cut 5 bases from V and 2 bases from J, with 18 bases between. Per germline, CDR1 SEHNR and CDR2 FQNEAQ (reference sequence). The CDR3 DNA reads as TGTGCCAGCAGCCGAAGGGTAAACTTATGGCAAGAGACCCAGTACTTC. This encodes CASSRRVNLWQETQYF.

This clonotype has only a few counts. Here the CDR3 reads CASSKTRGSNEKLFF. The CDR3 region has the DNA TGTGCCAGCAGCAAAACGAGGGGGTCCAATGAAAAACTGTTTTTT. This chain joins TRBV21-1 and TRBJ1-4; the table's D call of TRBD1 was not tested on the DNA. TRBV21-1 is noted as a pseudogene. The CDR3 totals 15 residues.

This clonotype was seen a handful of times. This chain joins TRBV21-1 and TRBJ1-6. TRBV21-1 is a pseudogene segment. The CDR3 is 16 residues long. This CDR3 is CASSKPEGIGNSPLHF. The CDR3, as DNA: TGTGCCAGCAGCAAACCAGAGGGCATTGGTAATTCACCCCTCCACTTT.